The 8 T cell receptor beta chains given below trace back to one sample, sequenced in a study of blood T cell repertoires in COVID-19. The table came from immunoSEQ multiplex PCR; TCRdb's copy has only in-frame clones and leaves some out. The table records roughly 200,000 clones, about 85% of them present only once. The sample consisted of peripheral blood. These receptors all come from a human donor in a cohort sampled during active COVID-19.

J is TRBJ1-2 and V is TRBV10-3; D is unclear. Trimming cost V 0 bases and J 4 bases, with 6 bases left between them. Per the germline V gene, CDR1 is ENHRY and CDR2 is SYGVKD. The length of the CDR3 is 13 residues. Here the CDR3 DNA reads TGTGCCATCAGTGAGTCGAACAGCTATGGCTACACCTTC. This sequence encodes CAISESNSYGYTF.

The chain combines TRBV19 with TRBJ1-3; D is ambiguous. With 3 bases removed from V and 0 bases from J, the gap between germline ends came to 12 bases. CDR3 size: 16 residues. The germline V gene encodes CDR1 LNHDA and CDR2 SQIVND (reference sequence). CDR3 coding DNA: TGTGCCAGTAGTATTGGAGCCAGCGCCTCTGGAAACACCATATATTTT. This codes for CASSIGASASGNTIYF.

This chain uses TRBV24-1 with TRBJ2-2; tentative D call: TRBD2 (5 bases). The V end was cut by 2 bases, the J end by 4 bases, with 16 bases between. The CDR3 is 17 residues long. Germline V gene lookup returns CDR1 KGHDR and CDR2 SFDVKD. CDR3 in DNA: TGTGCCACCAGTGATTCACTTTCGGGGTTAGGCACCGGGGAGCTGTTTTTT. Residues: CATSDSLSGLGTGELFF.

The chain is built from TRBV11-3 and TRBJ2-2; 7 bases agree with TRBD1. The V and J ends lost 5 bases and 1 base, in that order; junction bases with no gene match: 7. The CDR3 runs 16 residues. The germline V gene encodes CDR1 SGHNT and CDR2 YENEEA. CDR3 nucleotides: TGTGCCAGCAGCGGATGGGCAGGGGGGAACACCGGGGAGCTGTTTTTT. It is translated as CASSGWAGGNTGELFF.

The V call is TRBV19, the J call TRBJ2-5, with 8 bases lining up with TRBD1. There are 14 residues in the CDR3. The V segment lost 5 bases and the J segment 5 bases; nucleotides outside the gene matches: 7. Germline CDR1 LNHDA, CDR2 SQIVND (reference sequence). DNA of the CDR3: TGTGCCAGTAGTCTCCGGACAGGGATGGAGACCCAGTACTTC. Residues: CASSLRTGMETQYF.

This clone was observed a handful of times. The chain links TRBV27 to TRBJ2-6; TRBD1 aligns across 9 bases. From germline, CDR1 is MNHEY and CDR2 SMNVEV (reference sequence). This CDR3 comprises 20 residues. Trimming cost V 6 bases and J 0 bases; bases outside gene matches: 15. In DNA, the CDR3 is TGTGCCAGCAGAAGTTTGCCCGGACAGGGGCCGAACTCTGGGGCCAACGTCCTGACTTTC. The encoded protein is CASRSLPGQGPNSGANVLTF.

The rearrangement joins TRBV11-3 to TRBJ2-2; D may be TRBD1 (5 bases). Germline V lookup: CDR1 SGHNT, CDR2 YENEEA. This CDR3 has 15 amino acids. V was clipped by 1 base and J by 6 bases, with 12 bases between them. CDR3 in DNA: TGTGCCAGCAGCTTAGGGCAGTTAGGGGCCGGGGAGCTGTTTTTT. Amino acids: CASSLGQLGAGELFF.

J is TRBJ1-5 and V is TRBV18; D uncertain. V was shortened by 6 bases and J by 2 bases, with 8 bases between the two germline ends. Looked up from germline, CDR1 is KGHSH and CDR2 is LQKENI. The CDR3 loop spans 13 amino acids. CDR3: CASSRQGNQPQHF. CDR3 coding DNA: TGTGCCAGCTCCCGCCAGGGCAATCAGCCCCAGCATTTT.